The present T cell receptor beta chain was sequenced within a study of blood T cell repertoires in COVID-19. Study-level background: Nucleic acid was either cDNA or gDNA, and it came from T cells, B-cell-depleted T cells, or PBMCs.

Original data processing: Reference gene primer amplification gave estimated nucleated cell counts. The data were produced by immunoSEQ multiplex PCR, yet TCRdb's version contains in-frame clones alone and is incomplete. D and trimming were read from the DNA, whereas the V and J calls and clone size are those reported in that table. The sample contains about 52,000 clones, 65% to 85% of which appear only once. The sequenced sample was peripheral blood. This receptor was taken from an elderly man with COVID-19, enrolled during active disease.

DNA of the CDR3: TGCGCCAGCAGCGTCCGGGACAGGGGGCAAGAGACCCAGTACTTC. This sequence encodes CASSVRDRGQETQYF. V gene TRBV5-1 combines with J gene TRBJ2-5, with 11 bases lining up with TRBD1. CDR3 length equals 15 residues. Trimming cost V 4 bases and J 2 bases; bases outside gene matches: 4. The germline V gene encodes CDR1 SGHRS and CDR2 YFSETQ.